Sequencing of this T cell receptor beta chain was carried out in a study of PD-1 and CTLA-4 blockade in melanoma listed by TCRdb under 2021. The study in broad terms: In patients with melanoma, the researchers looked at the effects of CTLA-4 blockade versus PD-1 blockade on the CD8 T cell response that was melanoma-reactive.

The library was prepared using the immunoSEQ multiplex PCR assay. Here the immuneACCESS table is served through TCRdb, limited to in-frame sequences with V and J called. Missing clones are a known gap in these copies; in checked studies unresolved V genes cover under half, and the rest lacks a known reason. In all, the sample holds 25,000 to 35,000 clones, and under 95% of those were seen once. Over 6.5% of the sample is in the top ten clones. V loses 0 bases of germline sequence and J loses 10 bases, and the interval between the two ends is 11 bases. The CDR3 has 12 amino acids, counting the end cysteine and phenylalanine. Solely the CDR3 DNA is kept, with 36 bases framed from the first base. CDR1 SGHRS and CDR2 YFSETQ are derived from the germline V gene. Remarks on this clone: The specificity of this receptor is unknown. No base-level quality is on record; no much larger clone is a single base apart.

The sample was CD8+ T cells from peripheral blood, taken from a patient given anti-PD-1 treatment. The receptor was derived from a human donor with melanoma. The rearrangement joined TRBV5-1 to TRBJ2-7; TRBD1 could be the D gene, as 6 bases match. The nucleotide sequence reads TGCGCCAGCAGCTTGGAGGGGGATTCCCAGTACTTC. Protein translation: CASSLEGDSQYF.